This entry lists 26 T cell receptor beta chains sequenced from one sample in a study of early T cells in non-severe SARS-CoV-2 infection. TCRdb recomputed calls from the 5' RACE reads with MiXCR, one row per CDR3 protein. The repertoire holds 100,000 to 140,000 distinct CDR3 sequences, with around 10% as singletons. The sample taken for sequencing was whole blood. The receptor set was obtained from an adult who was a healthcare worker with PCR-confirmed SARS-CoV-2 infection or an uninfected control (not recorded which).

This clonotype was seen a single time. The CDR3 sequence is CSAYRYHNEQFF. CDR3 sequence (DNA): TGCAGCGCCTACAGGTACCACAATGAGCAGTTCTTC. The J gene is TRBJ2-1, the V gene TRBV29-1; TRBD1 might be the D (5 bases). V lost 7 bases to trimming and J lost 5 bases, with 12 bases between them. CDR3 size: 12 residues. Germline V lookup: CDR1 SQVTM, CDR2 ANQGSEA.

This clonotype was counted at least ten times. The chain carries TRBV14 and TRBJ1-1; D is undetermined. Looked up from germline, CDR1 is SGHDN and CDR2 is FVKESK. V was trimmed by 1 base and J by 5 bases, leaving 20 bases between them. This CDR3 is 17 amino acids long. The DNA for the CDR3 is TGTGCCAGCAGCCAAGTAATAGGACCCCTGACGGAAACTGAAGCTTTCTTT. Residues: CASSQVIGPLTETEAFF. Complete variable domain (other parts from reference TRBV14 and TRBJ1-1): EAGVTQFPSHSVIEKGQTVTLRCDPISGHDNLYWYRRVMGKEIKFLLHFVKESKQDESGMPNNRFLAERTGGTYSTLKVQPAELEDSGVYFCASSQVIGPLTETEAFFGQGTRLTVV.

This clonotype was seen repeatedly, ten times or more. V gene TRBV12-3 or TRBV12-4 combines with J gene TRBJ1-2, with D perhaps TRBD1 (6 bases). Trimming stripped 5 bases from V and 8 bases from J, with 15 bases between. The length of the CDR3 is 13 residues. The DNA for the CDR3 is TGTGCCAGCAGTGGAGAACAGGGTGGAGGCTACACCTTC. This translates into CASSGEQGGGYTF.

A few counts support this clonotype. The rearrangement uses TRBV11-2 and TRBJ2-1; 11 bases fit TRBD2. Germline V gene data show CDR1 as SGHAT and CDR2 as FQNNGV. The CDR3 covers 18 residues. V was clipped by 5 bases and J by 6 bases; unmatched bases: 15. The CDR3 is CASSLFSGRGPVGNEQFF. The CDR3, as DNA: TGTGCCAGCAGCCTCTTTAGCGGGAGGGGCCCCGTTGGCAATGAGCAGTTCTTC.

The chain links TRBV27 to TRBJ2-2; D gene uncertain. This CDR3 is built from 14 residues. Between the trimmed V and J ends, which lost 3 bases and 1 base, there was a span of 6 bases. CDR1 is MNHEY, CDR2 SMNVEV, per germline (reference sequence). This CDR3 is CASSLAKNTGELFF. The CDR3 nucleotides read TGTGCCAGCAGTTTGGCGAAGAACACCGGGGAGCTGTTTTTT.

This clonotype was observed at least ten times. The genes are TRBV20-1 and TRBJ2-6; no clear D gene. The V gene lost 0 bases and the J gene lost 0 bases, with 18 bases spanning the gap. The CDR3 consists of 19 residues. Germline loops: CDR1 DFQATT, CDR2 SNEGSKA (reference sequence). The CDR3 sequence is CSARDRGALPVSGANVLTF. The CDR3 coding sequence is TGCAGTGCTAGAGATCGCGGCGCCCTCCCAGTCTCTGGGGCCAACGTCCTGACTTTC.

The sample holds many counts of this clonotype. This chain joins TRBV7-6 and TRBJ2-7; TRBD2 agrees at 12 bases. Losses at the gene ends were 5 bases for V and 3 bases for J; bases not matched to a gene: 11. Germline CDR1 SGHVS, CDR2 FNYEAQ. CDR3 length: 17 residues. CDR3 DNA: TGTGCCAGCAGCGAAACTAGCGGGGGGACCCGGCGCTACGAGCAGTACTTC. Its translation: CASSETSGGTRRYEQYF.

This clonotype was seen many times. One end of the junction does not line up with germline, which may come from a read error. This rearrangement joins TRBV11-2 to TRBJ1-1; no clear D gene. Germline assignment: CDR1 SGHAT and CDR2 FQNNGV. This CDR3 region has 13 residues. The DNA for the CDR3 is TGTGCCAGCAGCCTAGAACCGGAGGCTGAAGCTTTCTTT. Encoded protein: CASSLEPEAEAFF. The full variable domain, completed using reference TRBV11-2 and TRBJ1-1, is EAGVAQSPRYKIIEKRQSVAFWCNPISGHATLYWYQQILGQGPKLLIQFQNNGVVDDSQLPKDRFSAERLKGVDSTLKIQPAKLEDSAVYLCASSLEPEAEAFFGQGTRLTVV.

On this clonotype itself: One base away lies a much larger clone, so this may be a sequencing read error. The genes are TRBV5-1 and TRBJ2-2; possibly TRBD1 for D (5 bases). The germline V gene has CDR1 SGHRS and CDR2 YFSETQ. The CDR3 consists of 14 residues. Trimming took off 4 bases at V and 3 bases at J, with 10 bases between the two ends. CDR3 DNA sequence: TGCGCCAGCAGCGTGTCAGGGCACACCGGGGAGCTGTTTTTT. Its translation: CASSVSGHTGELFF.

Ten or more counts support this clonotype. The rearrangement links TRBV20-1 to TRBJ2-3, with unresolved D. The CDR3 spans 12 residues. The V gene lost 3 bases and the J gene lost 3 bases, with 7 bases spanning the gap. Germline assignment: CDR1 DFQATT and CDR2 SNEGSKA (reference sequence). The CDR3 coding sequence is TGCAGTGCTAGTAAGCTTACAGATACGCAGTATTTT. This sequence encodes CSASKLTDTQYF.

This clonotype was recorded many times. The chain is built from TRBV5-1 and TRBJ2-1; D uncertain. The V gene's germline CDR1 is SGHRS and CDR2 YFSETQ. The CDR3 runs 14 residues. Between the trimmed V and J ends, which lost 0 bases and 2 bases, there was a span of 6 bases. The CDR3 bases are TGCGCCAGCAGCTTGGCCGCAGCCTACAATGAGCAGTTCTTC. Translating it yields CASSLAAAYNEQFF.

This clonotype was found a few times. The genes are TRBV5-1 and TRBJ2-3, with D possibly TRBD1 on 6 matching bases. V lost 0 bases to trimming and J lost 2 bases, with 10 bases between them. Germline CDR1 reads SGHRS; CDR2 reads YFSETQ. CDR3 length: 15 amino acids. CDR3: CASSLDGQHTDTQYF. The CDR3 DNA is TGCGCCAGCAGCTTGGATGGACAGCACACAGATACGCAGTATTTT.

Ten or more counts support this clonotype. This CDR3 reads CASSRLAGITDTQYF. The CDR3 DNA reads as TGTGCCAGCAGCCGACTAGCGGGAATAACAGATACGCAGTATTTT. This chain links TRBV5-4 with TRBJ2-3, with 11 bases matching TRBD2. This CDR3 has 15 amino acids. Trimming at V came to 4 bases and at J to 3 bases, leaving 4 bases not matched to a gene. CDR1 is SGHNT, CDR2 YYREEE, per germline (reference sequence).

This rearrangement joins TRBV20-1 to TRBJ2-7, with unresolved D. The V end lost 6 bases, the J end lost 4 bases, and 13 bases lay between the germline ends. CDR3 length equals 12 residues. The germline V gene has CDR1 DFQATT and CDR2 SNEGSKA (reference sequence). The CDR3 coding sequence is TGCAGTGCGCCAGCCGGGCAATACGAGCAGTACTTC. Protein: CSAPAGQYEQYF.

The chain employs TRBV20-1 and TRBJ2-5; D gene uncertain. The CDR3 contains 14 residues. V was clipped by 3 bases and J by 2 bases, with 13 bases between them. Germline V lookup: CDR1 DFQATT, CDR2 SNEGSKA (reference sequence). In nucleotides, the CDR3 is TGCAGTGCTAGTGAGGTCCCGTGGCAAGAGACCCAGTACTTC. Amino acid sequence: CSASEVPWQETQYF.

CDR3 DNA sequence: TGTGCCAGCAGGGGGAGGGATTCACCCCTCCACTTT. Protein sequence: CASRGRDSPLHF. This sequence joins TRBV6-5 and TRBJ1-6; no clear D gene. The germline V gene encodes CDR1 MNHEY and CDR2 SVGAGI. The V and J ends lost 6 bases and 8 bases respectively, with 8 bases between them. This CDR3 comprises 12 residues.

This clonotype was seen a few times. This chain connects TRBV9 to TRBJ1-1, with a possible D match to TRBD1 (6 bases). The germline gives CDR1 SGDLS, CDR2 YYNGEE. The CDR3 has 16 residues. The V end lost 4 bases, the J end lost 6 bases, and 22 bases lay between the germline ends. CDR3 loop: CASSQITGGRSPEAFF. The DNA for the CDR3 is TGTGCCAGCAGCCAGATCACGGGGGGGCGCTCCCCTGAAGCTTTCTTT.

This clonotype has a count of ten or more. The rearrangement uses TRBV5-4 and TRBJ2-3, with a tentative D call TRBD2 (6 bases). With 3 bases removed from V and 2 bases from J, the gap between germline ends came to 10 bases. The CDR3 totals 14 residues. Germline V CDR1 and CDR2: SGHNT, YYREEE (reference sequence). CDR3 DNA sequence: TGTGCCAGCAGCTATGGGGGGTACACAGATACGCAGTATTTT. This sequence encodes CASSYGGYTDTQYF.

Many counts were recorded for this clonotype. This chain links TRBV7-9 with TRBJ1-1; a weak D match, TRBD1 (5 bases). Germline V lookup: CDR1 SEHNR, CDR2 FQNEAQ (reference sequence). The CDR3 is made up of 15 amino acids. V was shortened by 5 bases and J by 4 bases, with 17 bases between the two germline ends. CDR3 bases: TGTGCCAGCAGCCAACGACGGGGCGAGAGCACTGAAGCTTTCTTT. Protein sequence: CASSQRRGESTEAFF.

This clonotype was found many times. This chain connects TRBV12-3 or TRBV12-4 to TRBJ1-1; D is uncertain. The CDR3 spans 12 residues. V was trimmed by 3 bases and J by 11 bases, leaving 13 bases between them. The CDR3 region is CASSFRRPVAFF. CDR3 nucleotide sequence: TGTGCCAGCAGTTTTCGGCGGCCTGTGGCTTTCTTT.

The sample holds many counts of this clonotype. V and J are TRBV7-2 and TRBJ2-2; 12 positions agree with TRBD2. This CDR3 comprises 18 residues. CDR1 is SGHTA and CDR2 is FQGNSA in the germline V gene. The J segment lost 8 bases and the V segment lost 5 bases, leaving 15 bases of the junction unmatched. CDR3 region: CASSPPLTSGRKRGELFF. The CDR3 DNA reads TGTGCCAGCAGCCCCCCTTTGACTAGCGGGAGAAAACGGGGGGAGCTGTTTTTT.

This chain links TRBV11-2 with TRBJ1-5, with a weak D call TRBD1 (5 bases). V was pared by 3 bases and J by 4 bases, with 13 bases between. The germline gives CDR1 SGHAT, CDR2 FQNNGV. The length of the CDR3 is 15 residues. CDR3 sequence reads: CASSFSAGTNQPQHF. DNA of the CDR3: TGTGCCAGCAGCTTTTCCGCGGGGACTAATCAGCCCCAGCATTTT.

This clonotype was picked up many times. This rearrangement joins TRBV20-1 to TRBJ1-3, with a possible D match to TRBD1 (5 bases). CDR3 length: 14 amino acids. The germline gives CDR1 DFQATT, CDR2 SNEGSKA (reference sequence). Trimming stripped 6 bases from V and 0 bases from J, with 12 bases between. The CDR3: CSAWDRRSGNTIYF. Written as DNA, the CDR3 is TGCAGTGCGTGGGACCGCCGCTCTGGAAACACCATATATTTT.

This clonotype was found many times. This chain connects TRBV27 to TRBJ1-2, with 9 bases aligning to TRBD1. This CDR3 region has 14 residues. J was trimmed by 4 bases and V by 6 bases; bases with no gene match: 6. Germline V gene sequence: CDR1 MNHEY, CDR2 SMNVEV (reference sequence). Here the CDR3 DNA reads TGTGCCAGCAGCCGGACAGGGGAAGGCTATGGCTACACCTTC. This codes for CASSRTGEGYGYTF.

The sample holds a few counts of this clonotype. The V and J genes are TRBV11-2 and TRBJ2-2; D gene uncertain. V lost 5 bases to trimming and J lost 2 bases, with 21 bases between them. The CDR3 is 18 residues long. CDR1 SGHAT and CDR2 FQNNGV come from the germline V gene. CDR3 in amino acids: CASSLASRRRSNTGELFF. In DNA, the CDR3 is TGTGCCAGCAGCCTTGCCTCCCGAAGAAGGTCCAACACCGGGGAGCTGTTTTTT.

This clonotype has a handful of counts. The V call is TRBV7-2, the J call TRBJ2-1; D possibly corresponds to TRBD2 (6 bases). Germline V lookup: CDR1 SGHTA, CDR2 FQGNSA. The CDR3 has 21 residues. The germline V and J ends were trimmed by 5 bases and 0 bases, with 29 bases remaining between them. As DNA, the CDR3 is TGTGCCAGCAGCCGGTTTGGGGTGGGTAGCGGAACTTACCGCTCCTACAATGAGCAGTTCTTC. Its protein is CASSRFGVGSGTYRSYNEQFF.